This T cell receptor beta chain derives from a study of blood T cells in healthy people across ages. Overall study findings and caveats: Diversity was estimated from one million T cells, and these estimates were considered underestimates.

About this clonotype: Its antigen is currently unknown.

Next came a second PCR, run for about 6 to 12 cycles, which used a sample-barcoded 5' primer along with a J-beta primer mix. Every cDNA molecule carried a tag from a template-switch adaptor bearing 12 random nucleotides. Each CDR3 protein gets one entry after TCRdb re-called the 5' RACE reads with MiXCR. The sample holds approximately 1,100,000 distinct CDR3 sequences, 40% to 45% seen once. Each sample yielded at least 6 million isolated PBMCs. Extraction of total RNA produced a minimum of 6 micrograms from each sample. Sequencing was carried out using blood. This clonotype originated in a woman in her sixties in good health.

CDR3 loop: CASSQDRPVGSSYNEQFF. The CDR3 bases are TGTGCCAGCAGCCAAGATCGCCCAGTAGGTTCCTCCTACAATGAGCAGTTCTTC. The chain joins TRBV14 to TRBJ2-1; D uncertain. CDR1 SGHDN and CDR2 FVKESK come from the germline V gene. The CDR3 runs to 18 residues. Trimming removed 0 bases from V and 0 bases from J, with 15 bases in between.